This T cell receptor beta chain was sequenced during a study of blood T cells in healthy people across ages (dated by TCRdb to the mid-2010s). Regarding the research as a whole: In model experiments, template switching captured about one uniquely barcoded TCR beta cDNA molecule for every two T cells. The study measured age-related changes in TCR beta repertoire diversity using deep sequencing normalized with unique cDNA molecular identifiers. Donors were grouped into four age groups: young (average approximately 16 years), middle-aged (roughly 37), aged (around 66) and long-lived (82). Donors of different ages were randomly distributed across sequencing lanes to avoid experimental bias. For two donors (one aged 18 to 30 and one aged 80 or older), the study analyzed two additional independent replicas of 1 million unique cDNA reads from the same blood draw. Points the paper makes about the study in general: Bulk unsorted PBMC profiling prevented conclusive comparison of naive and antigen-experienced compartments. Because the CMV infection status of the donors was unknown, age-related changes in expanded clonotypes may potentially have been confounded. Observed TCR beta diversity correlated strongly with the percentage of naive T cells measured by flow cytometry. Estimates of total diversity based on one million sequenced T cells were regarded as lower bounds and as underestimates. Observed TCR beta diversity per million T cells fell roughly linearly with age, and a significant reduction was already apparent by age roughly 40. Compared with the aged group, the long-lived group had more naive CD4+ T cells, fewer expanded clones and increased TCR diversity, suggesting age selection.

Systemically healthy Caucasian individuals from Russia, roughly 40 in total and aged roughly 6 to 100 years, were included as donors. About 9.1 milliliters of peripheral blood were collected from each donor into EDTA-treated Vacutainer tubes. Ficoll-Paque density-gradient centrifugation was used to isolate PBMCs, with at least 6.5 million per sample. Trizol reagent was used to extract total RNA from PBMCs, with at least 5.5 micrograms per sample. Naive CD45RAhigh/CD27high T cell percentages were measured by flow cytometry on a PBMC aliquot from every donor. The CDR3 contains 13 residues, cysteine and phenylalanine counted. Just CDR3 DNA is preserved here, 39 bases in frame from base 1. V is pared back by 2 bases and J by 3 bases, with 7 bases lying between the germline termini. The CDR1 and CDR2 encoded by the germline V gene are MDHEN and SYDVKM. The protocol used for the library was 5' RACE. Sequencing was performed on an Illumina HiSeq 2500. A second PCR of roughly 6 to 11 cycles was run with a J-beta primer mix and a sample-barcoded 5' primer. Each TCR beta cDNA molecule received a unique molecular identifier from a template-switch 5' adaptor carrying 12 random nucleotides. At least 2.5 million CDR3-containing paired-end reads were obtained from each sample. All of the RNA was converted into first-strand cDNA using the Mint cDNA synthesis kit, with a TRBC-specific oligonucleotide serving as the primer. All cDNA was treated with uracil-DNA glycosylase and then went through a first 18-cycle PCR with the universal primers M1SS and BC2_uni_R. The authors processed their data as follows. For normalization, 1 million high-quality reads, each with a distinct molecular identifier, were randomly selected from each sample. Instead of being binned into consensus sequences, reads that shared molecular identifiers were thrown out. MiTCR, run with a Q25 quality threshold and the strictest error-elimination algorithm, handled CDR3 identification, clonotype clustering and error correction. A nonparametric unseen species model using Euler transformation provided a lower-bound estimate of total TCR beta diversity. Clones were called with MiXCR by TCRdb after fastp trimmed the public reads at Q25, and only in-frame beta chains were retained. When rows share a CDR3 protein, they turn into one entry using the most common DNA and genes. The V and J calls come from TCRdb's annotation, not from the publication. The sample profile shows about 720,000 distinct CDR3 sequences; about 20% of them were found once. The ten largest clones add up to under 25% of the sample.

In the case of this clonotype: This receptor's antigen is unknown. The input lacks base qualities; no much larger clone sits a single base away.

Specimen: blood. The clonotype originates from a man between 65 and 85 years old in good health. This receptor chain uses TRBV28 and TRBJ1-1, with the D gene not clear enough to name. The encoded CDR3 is CASSLGQHTEAFF. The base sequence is TGTGCCAGCAGTTTAGGGCAGCACACTGAAGCTTTCTTT.